The present entry profiles one T cell receptor beta chain with its context. Other DNA sequences of this sample code for an identical CDR3. These data originate in a study of blood T cell repertoires in COVID-19. Germline V gives CDR1 SGHTA, CDR2 FQGNSA. Trimming removed 1 base at V and 2 bases at J, with 5 bases between. The CDR3 extends over 13 amino acids. Original handling: Scientists estimated how many nucleated cells there were by amplifying reference gene primers. Assay: immunoSEQ multiplex PCR; the TCRdb copy retains only in-frame clones and omits some. Clone size and the V and J calls come from that table; the DNA yielded D and trimming. The sample carries fewer than 250,000 clones, 82% recorded once.

The receptor comes from a woman in her seventies with acute or convalescent COVID-19. The chain employs TRBV7-2 and TRBJ1-2, with D uncertain. Sequenced material: peripheral blood. CDR3 sequence: CASSLGENYGYTF. CDR3 bases: TGTGCCAGCAGCTTAGGTGAGAACTATGGCTACACCTTC.